This entry is about one TCR beta chain. TCRdb used MiXCR to reprocess the 5' RACE reads, holding one entry per CDR3 protein. This sample has 450,000 or so distinct CDR3 sequences, with around 14% found just once. This record belongs to a study of identical twins. The CDR3 length is 15 residues. The same sample was also studied in work on yellow fever vaccine responses in identical twins.

This sequence was found in a woman aged 18-35 years in good health. This sequence joins TRBV21-1 and TRBJ2-7; TRBD1 is the table's D call, not checked against the DNA. TRBV21-1 is a pseudogene. What was sequenced was CD4+ T cells sorted from blood. The CDR3 loop is CASSKITGGCYEQYF. In DNA form, the CDR3 reads TGTGCCAGCAGCAAAATAACAGGGGGCTGTTACGAGCAGTACTTC.